This T cell receptor (beta chain) was sequenced in a study of technical replicates of blood from several donors. The CDR3 is made up of 12 amino acids. Trimming left V 3 bases short and J 8 bases short, with 7 bases between. In germline, CDR1 is WNHNN, CDR2 SYGVQD (reference sequence). The table came from immunoSEQ multiplex PCR; TCRdb's copy has only in-frame clones and leaves some out. Of 65,000 to 90,000 clones in the sample, around 93% were seen once. The genes are TRBV10-1 and TRBJ1-4, with unresolved D. The clonotype comes from a human donor in good health. Sequences were obtained from T cells isolated from PBMCs. The CDR3 DNA sequence: TGCGCCAGCAGTGACCCGGGGGAAAAACTGTTTTTT. It encodes CASSDPGEKLFF.